These T cell receptor beta chains were read from a single sample in a study of T cells in Graves' hyperthyroidism and ophthalmopathy. TCRdb passed the multiplex PCR reads through MiXCR, listing each CDR3 protein once. The sample shows some 690,000 distinct CDR3 sequences, about 18% of them seen only once. Sequenced sample: blood. The receptor source for this set is a man over 45 with Graves' hyperthyroidism. Each CDR3 is given with its conserved first and last residue. Fields, in order: V gene, D gene, J gene, clone size, CDR3 DNA, CDR3 protein. D genes are given only for firm matches. Clone size is shown for a subset of rows, as once, few, many or a class of expanded clone.

>TRBV11-2|.|TRBJ1-4|.
TGTGCCAGCAGCTTAGAAGATAGGCCGGCTAATGAAAAACTGTTTTTT
CASSLEDRPANEKLFF
>TRBV30|TRBD1|TRBJ1-6|many
TGTGCCTGGACCGTCGACAGGGTGAATTCACCCCTCCACTTT
CAWTVDRVNSPLHF
>TRBV4-1|.|TRBJ2-7|.
TGCGCCAGCAGCCAAGATGCCGGGCCAAGCTCCTACGAGCAGTACTTC
CASSQDAGPSSYEQYF
>TRBV12-3/TRBV12-4|.|TRBJ1-6|many
TGTGCCAGCAAAAAACCTGGAGACAGTAATTCACCCCTCCACTTT
CASKKPGDSNSPLHF
>TRBV18|.|TRBJ1-4|few
TGTGCCAGTAACACCCAGGAGTCTGAAAAACTGTTTTTT
CASNTQESEKLFF
>TRBV5-1|TRBD1|TRBJ2-1|.
TGCGCCAGCAGCTTGGGGGACAGCCTCAATGAGCAGTTCTTC
CASSLGDSLNEQFF
>TRBV10-3|.|TRBJ2-7|many
TGTGCCATCAGTAGTGTCACCGAGAGTGAGCAGTACTTC
CAISSVTESEQYF
>TRBV7-2|TRBD2|TRBJ2-7|few
TGTGCCAGCAGCCAGACTAGCGGGAGGGCCTTTGGCTACGAGCAGTACTTC
CASSQTSGRAFGYEQYF
>TRBV20-1|TRBD2|TRBJ2-5|few
TGCAGTGTCATTAGCGGGGCCTCCCGGGAGACCCAGTACTTC
CSVISGASRETQYF
>TRBV10-3|.|TRBJ2-3|many
TGTGCCATCTGGGGGGACCCCCCCACAGATACGCAGTATTTT
CAIWGDPPTDTQYF
>TRBV28|.|TRBJ2-1|.
TGTGCCAGCCGTAGCCGGGGGCCATTAAGAAATGAGCAGTTCTTC
CASRSRGPLRNEQFF
>TRBV27|TRBD2|TRBJ2-3|many
TGTGCCAGCAGTTTATCGATGGGGGGGGGACGCACAGATACGCAGTATTTT
CASSLSMGGGRTDTQYF
>TRBV6-1|.|TRBJ1-6|few
TGTGCCAGCAGCAAAAGACGCGGTTTATCACCCCTCCACTTT
CASSKRRGLSPLHF
>TRBV30|TRBD2|TRBJ2-1|few
TGTGCCTGGAGTGTGGCTAGCGGGAGGGGAGAGCAGTTCTTC
CAWSVASGRGEQFF
>TRBV28|.|TRBJ1-1|many
TGTGCCAGCAGTTTCTTCTTCGGACAGACGATGAACACTGAAGCTTTCTTT
CASSFFFGQTMNTEAFF
>TRBV4-1|TRBD2|TRBJ2-1|few
TGCGCCAGCAGCCACTGGGGAGGGGTGGAGAATGAGCAGTTCTTC
CASSHWGGVENEQFF
>TRBV2|.|TRBJ1-1|many
TGTGCCAGCGCTTGGCAGGGAGGGAACACTGAAGCTTTCTTT
CASAWQGGNTEAFF
>TRBV12-3/TRBV12-4|.|TRBJ2-2|many
TGTGCCAGTAGGGCAGCGAACACCGGGGAGCTGTTTTTT
CASRAANTGELFF
>TRBV7-9|TRBD2|TRBJ2-7|.
TGTGCCAGCAGCCCCGGGGCTAGCGGGAGGGCGGTCTACGAGCAGTACTTC
CASSPGASGRAVYEQYF
>TRBV12-3/TRBV12-4|.|TRBJ1-4|many
TGTGCCAGCAGTTCGGGACTCCGGGAAAAACTGTTTTTT
CASSSGLREKLFF
>TRBV6-6|.|TRBJ2-7|many
TGTGCCAGCAGTTACACCCAGGGAAGGGGCTACGAGCAGTACTTC
CASSYTQGRGYEQYF
>TRBV12-3/TRBV12-4|.|TRBJ2-5|few
TGTACCAGCAGAGGGGGAAGGGCCGCAGAGACCCAGTACTTC
CTSRGGRAAETQYF
>TRBV5-1|TRBD2|TRBJ2-3|.
TGCGCCAGCAGCTGGCTAGCGGGGGAGGATACGCAGTATTTT
CASSWLAGEDTQYF
>TRBV7-8|.|TRBJ1-5|.
TGTGCCAGCAGCTTAGGATCAATCCGGGCTGGTCAGCCCCAGCATTTT
CASSLGSIRAGQPQHF
>TRBV7-9|.|TRBJ2-7|.
TGTGCCAGCAGCGATGCCCGGACCGCTCCCTACGAGCAGTACTTC
CASSDARTAPYEQYF
>TRBV29-1|.|TRBJ2-1|.
TGCAGCGGTAATGAGCAGTTCTTC
CSGNEQFF
>TRBV28|.|TRBJ2-3|.
TGTGCCAGCAGCCCACGTCTTAGGGGTACAGATACGCAGTATTTT
CASSPRLRGTDTQYF
>TRBV4-1|.|TRBJ2-1|.
TGCGCCAGCAGCCAAGGCCCTGGGCGGTTAGCCTACAATGAGCAGTTCTTC
CASSQGPGRLAYNEQFF
>TRBV20-1|.|TRBJ2-6|few
TGCAGTGCTAGGGTCAGGGGAGGCCTTCACTCTGGGGCCAACGTCCTGACTTTC
CSARVRGGLHSGANVLTF
>TRBV11-3|.|TRBJ1-5|many
TGTGCCAGCAGCTTAGGAGGGAGTGGTAGCAATCAGCCCCAGCATTTT
CASSLGGSGSNQPQHF
>TRBV30|.|TRBJ1-2|.
TGTGCCTGGAGTGTATCGCATAGGACTACAACTAATGGCTACACCTTC
CAWSVSHRTTTNGYTF
>TRBV6-1|TRBD2|TRBJ2-1|few
TGTGCCACCGGACTAGCGGGAGGGGACAATGAGCAGTTCTTC
CATGLAGGDNEQFF
>TRBV20-1|.|TRBJ2-5|few
TGCAGTGCTAGAGATTGGGTAGCGGAAGAGACCCAGTACTTC
CSARDWVAEETQYF
>TRBV20-1|.|TRBJ2-3|.
TGCAGTGCTAGCGCGATGGGGGCGGGGATCACAGATACGCAGTATTTT
CSASAMGAGITDTQYF
>TRBV20-1|TRBD2|TRBJ2-5|few
TGCAGTGCTCGGCTAGCGGGACTGGGGGAGACCCAGTACTTC
CSARLAGLGETQYF
>TRBV20-1|TRBD2|TRBJ2-7|.
TGCAGTGCTAGATCCCAGAAAGGGACTACTTCATCCTACGAGCAGTACTTC
CSARSQKGTTSSYEQYF
>TRBV18|.|TRBJ1-3|.
TGTGCCAGCTCGCTTGACGTAAACTCTGGAAACACCATATTTTTT
CASSLDVNSGNTIFF
>TRBV27|TRBD2|TRBJ2-3|many
TGTGCCAGCATAGGACTAGCGGGAGGTTCAGATACGCAGTATTTT
CASIGLAGGSDTQYF
>TRBV3-1|.|TRBJ2-2|.
TGTGCCAGCAGTCAGGGTGGCGGGGAGCTGTTTTTT
CASSQGGGELFF
>TRBV12-3/TRBV12-4|.|TRBJ2-3|.
TGTGCCAGCAGTCCACCGCGGACTAACACAGATACGCAGTATTTT
CASSPPRTNTDTQYF
>TRBV6-2/TRBV6-3|.|TRBJ2-7|few
TGTGCCAGCAGTAGAGGGTATCGGTACGAGCAGTACTTC
CASSRGYRYEQYF
>TRBV30|.|TRBJ1-2|few
TGTGCCTGGAGTTATGAGGTTGGCTACACCTTC
CAWSYEVGYTF
>TRBV7-2|.|TRBJ2-5|few
TGTGCCAGCAGCCCGGGACATGTCCGAGAGACCCAGTACTTC
CASSPGHVRETQYF
>TRBV9|.|TRBJ2-2|.
TGTGCCAGCAGCCCCGGGACCACCGGGGAGCTGTTTTTT
CASSPGTTGELFF
>TRBV4-1|.|TRBJ2-5|.
TGCGCCAGCAGCCAAGTTCCCCATCAAGAGACCCAGTACTTC
CASSQVPHQETQYF
>TRBV24-1|.|TRBJ2-1|.
TGTGCCACCAGTGATTTTAGGGCCGGGGGCTACAATGAGCAGTTCTTC
CATSDFRAGGYNEQFF
>TRBV28|.|TRBJ1-5|many
TGTGCCAGCACCCTGGGGCGGGACAGCAATCAGCCCCAGCATTTT
CASTLGRDSNQPQHF
>TRBV6-5|TRBD2|TRBJ2-2|few
TGTGCCAGCAGTTACTCGGGAGGGGCCGGGGAGCTGTTTTTT
CASSYSGGAGELFF
>TRBV28|TRBD2|TRBJ2-5|.
TGTGCCAGCAGACCCTCTCGCGGGAGGTGGCCAGAGACCCAGTACTTC
CASRPSRGRWPETQYF
>TRBV11-2|TRBD2|TRBJ2-5|many
TGTGCCAGCACGCAGCGGGAGGGGGAGACCCAGTACTTC
CASTQREGETQYF
>TRBV6-2/TRBV6-3|.|TRBJ2-7|many
TGTGCCAGCAGTTTTCGGTATATCCACTACGAGCAGTACTTC
CASSFRYIHYEQYF
>TRBV7-9|.|TRBJ2-7|.
TGTGCCAGCAGCCCCGATTTGGGGGGACACCTCTACGAGCAGTACTTC
CASSPDLGGHLYEQYF
>TRBV28|TRBD1|TRBJ1-2|.
TGTGCCAGCAGCCCGGGACAGGCGACGACGGGCTACACCTTC
CASSPGQATTGYTF
>TRBV9|TRBD2|TRBJ2-7|many
TGTGCCAGCAGCGTAGGTACGGGACTACGGGAGCAGTACTTC
CASSVGTGLREQYF
>TRBV20-1|.|TRBJ2-2|few
TGCAGTGCTAGTAAAGGGGGAAACACCGGGGAGCTGTTTTTT
CSASKGGNTGELFF
>TRBV29-1|.|TRBJ1-1|few
TGCAGCGTTGACCTATCAGGGATAATGAACACTGAAGCTTTCTTT
CSVDLSGIMNTEAFF
>TRBV6-6|.|TRBJ2-4|few
TGTGCCAGCAGTTACTTGCCCGGGTCTGTCAAAAACATTCAGTACTTC
CASSYLPGSVKNIQYF
>TRBV11-2|TRBD2|TRBJ2-1|many
TGTGCCAGCAGCCGACGGACTAGCGGGATCTACAATGAGCAGTTCTTC
CASSRRTSGIYNEQFF
>TRBV9|.|TRBJ1-1|.
TGTGCCAGCAGCCCTCGTGGGTTCACGAACACTGAAGCTTTCTTT
CASSPRGFTNTEAFF